The sequence of this T cell receptor (beta chain) was determined in a study of shared clonotypes between healthy human individuals. On this clone itself: Its matching antigen is unknown.

The team ran DNA from unsorted PBMCs on ten immunoSEQ deep assay plates for sequencing. Measured with immunoSEQ multiplex PCR; TCRdb has only the in-frame clones, and not every one. Among fewer than 650,000 clones listed, roughly four fifths were seen once. Study-wide points: With few donors, the genetic and exposure-history diversity represented was limited.

Material: PBMCs. The receptor was isolated from a woman aged 40 to 49 in good health. Some clones in this sample may be carry-over from other donors' samples.

This CDR3 is CASKTSGTTYEQYF. The CDR3 DNA reads TGTGCCAGCAAAACTAGCGGGACAACCTACGAGCAGTACTTC. V and J are TRBV28 and TRBJ2-7; TRBD2 aligns across 10 bases. Germline CDR1 is MDHEN and CDR2 is SYDVKM. The CDR3 has 14 amino acids. V shed 7 bases and J 2 bases; nucleotides not matched to a gene: 5.